This entry features one T cell receptor (beta chain) sequence. The CDR3 length is 15 residues. Between the trimmed V and J ends, which lost 1 base and 0 bases, there was a span of 13 bases. Germline V gene lookup returns CDR1 GTSNPN and CDR2 SVGIG (reference sequence). These data come from a study of blood T cell repertoires in COVID-19. At the level of the study: Donors in the United States, Italy and Spain gave samples during acute or convalescent COVID-19. PBMCs, B-cell-depleted T cells, or T cells provided the cDNA or gDNA that made up the material.

Sequenced by immunoSEQ multiplex PCR; TCRdb stores in-frame clones only, minus some. The data contain about 220,000 clones, approximately 92% of them singletons. The cohort comprised adults aged 18 to 89 years residing in approximately 25 US areas. Participants were placed into cohorts based on the clinical history they reported. This chain joins TRBV30 and TRBJ2-7, with D perhaps matching TRBD1 (6 bases). The receptor comes from a woman aged 18 to 35 in a cohort exposed to, infected with or recovered from COVID-19 (not recorded which). Sequencing used PBMCs or T cells enriched from blood (not recorded which). The CDR3 nucleotides read TGTGCCTGGAGTGATGAGCAGGGGCTCTCCTACGAGCAGTACTTC. The encoded protein is CAWSDEQGLSYEQYF.